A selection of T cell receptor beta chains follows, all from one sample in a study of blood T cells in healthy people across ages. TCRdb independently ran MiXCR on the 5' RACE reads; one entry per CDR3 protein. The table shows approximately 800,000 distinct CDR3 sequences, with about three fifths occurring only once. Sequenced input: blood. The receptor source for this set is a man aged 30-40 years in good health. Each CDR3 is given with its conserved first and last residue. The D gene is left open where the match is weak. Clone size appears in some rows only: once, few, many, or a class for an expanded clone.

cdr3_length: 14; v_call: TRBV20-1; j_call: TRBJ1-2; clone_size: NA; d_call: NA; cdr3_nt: TGCAGTGCTAGGGACGCAGGAGACCTCTATGGCTACACCTTC; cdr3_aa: CSARDAGDLYGYTF
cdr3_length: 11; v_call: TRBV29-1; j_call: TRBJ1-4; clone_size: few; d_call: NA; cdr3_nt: TGCAGCGTCACCGAAAATGAAAAACTGTTTTTT; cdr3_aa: CSVTENEKLFF
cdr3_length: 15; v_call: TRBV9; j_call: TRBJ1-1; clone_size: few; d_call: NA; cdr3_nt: TGTGCCAGCAGCCCCAGTCGGGGGGCAGGGGCCGAAGCTTTCTTT; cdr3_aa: CASSPSRGAGAEAFF
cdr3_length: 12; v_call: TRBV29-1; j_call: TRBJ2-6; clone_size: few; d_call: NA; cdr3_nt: TGCAGCGTAACCGGGGATGCGAACGTCCTGACTTTC; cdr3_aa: CSVTGDANVLTF
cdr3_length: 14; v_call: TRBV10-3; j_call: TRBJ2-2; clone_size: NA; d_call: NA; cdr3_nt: TGTGCCATCAGGGGATCGGGCGTTTCCGGGGAGCTGTTTTTT; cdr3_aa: CAIRGSGVSGELFF
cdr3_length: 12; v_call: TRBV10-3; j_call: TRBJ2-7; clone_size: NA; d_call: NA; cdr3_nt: TGTGCCATCAGTCCGGTGGGGGTCGAGCAGTACTTC; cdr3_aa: CAISPVGVEQYF
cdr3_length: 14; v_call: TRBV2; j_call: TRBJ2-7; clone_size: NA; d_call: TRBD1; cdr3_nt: TGTGCCAGCACCATAAGGGACAGGGGCTACGAGCAGTACTTC; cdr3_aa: CASTIRDRGYEQYF
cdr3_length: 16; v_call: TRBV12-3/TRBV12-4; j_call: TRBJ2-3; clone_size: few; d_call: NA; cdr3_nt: TGTGCCAGCAGTTTCCTAGGCGGGGTCACACCAGATACGCAGTATTTT; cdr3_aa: CASSFLGGVTPDTQYF
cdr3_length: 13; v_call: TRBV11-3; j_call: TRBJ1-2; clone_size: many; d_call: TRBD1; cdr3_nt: TGTGCCAGCAGCCAGGGGGATTTTCGCGGCTACACCTTC; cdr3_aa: CASSQGDFRGYTF
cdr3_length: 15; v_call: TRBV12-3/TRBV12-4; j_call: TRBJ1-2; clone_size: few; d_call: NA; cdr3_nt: TGTGCCAGCAGCCCCTCAGGAGGGGTCCTTAGAAGCTACACCTTC; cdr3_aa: CASSPSGGVLRSYTF
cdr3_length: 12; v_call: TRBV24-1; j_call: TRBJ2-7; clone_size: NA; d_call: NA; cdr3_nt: TGTGCCACCAGTGAGGACGGCTACGAGCAGTACTTC; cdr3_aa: CATSEDGYEQYF
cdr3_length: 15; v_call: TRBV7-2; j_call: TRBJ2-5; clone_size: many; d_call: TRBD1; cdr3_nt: TGTGCCAGCAGCTTAGGACAGGGCGCTCAAGAGACCCAGTACTTC; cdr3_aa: CASSLGQGAQETQYF
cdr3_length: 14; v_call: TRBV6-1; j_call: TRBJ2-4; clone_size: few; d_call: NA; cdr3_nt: TGTGCCAGCAGTGAGTCTCTAGCCAAAAACATTCAGTACTTC; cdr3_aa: CASSESLAKNIQYF
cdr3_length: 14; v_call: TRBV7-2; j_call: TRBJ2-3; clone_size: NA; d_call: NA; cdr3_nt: TGTGCCAGCAGCTTATCCAGGGGTGCAGATACGCAGTATTTT; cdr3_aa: CASSLSRGADTQYF
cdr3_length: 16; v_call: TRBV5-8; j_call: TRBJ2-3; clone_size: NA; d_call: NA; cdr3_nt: TGTGCCAGCAGCCCCCTGGGGGGTCTGGGCACAGATACGCAGTATTTT; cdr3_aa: CASSPLGGLGTDTQYF
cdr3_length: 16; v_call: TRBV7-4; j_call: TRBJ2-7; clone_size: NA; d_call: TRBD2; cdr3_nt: TGTGCCAGCAGCTCTTCCGGGGGGGGAATGTCCTACGAGCAGTACTTC; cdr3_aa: CASSSSGGGMSYEQYF
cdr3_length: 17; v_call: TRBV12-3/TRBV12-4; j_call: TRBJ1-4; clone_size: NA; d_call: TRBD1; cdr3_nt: TGTGCCAGCAGTCCCAGGGACAGGGGGCCCGCTAATGAAAAACTGTTTTTT; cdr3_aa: CASSPRDRGPANEKLFF
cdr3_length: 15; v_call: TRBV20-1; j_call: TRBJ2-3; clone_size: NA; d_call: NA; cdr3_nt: TGCAGTGCAACCCGGGACTCGCCATACACAGGTACGCAGTATTTT; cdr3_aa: CSATRDSPYTGTQYF
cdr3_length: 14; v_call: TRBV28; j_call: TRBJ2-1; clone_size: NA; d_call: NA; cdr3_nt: TGTGCCAGCAGGCCTGGCGGAGGGAACAATGAGCAGTTCTTC; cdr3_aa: CASRPGGGNNEQFF
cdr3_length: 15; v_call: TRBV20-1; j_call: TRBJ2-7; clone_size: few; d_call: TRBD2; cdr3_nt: TGCAGTGCTAGGCCAAGCGGGGGGGCCAGTTACGAGCAGTACTTC; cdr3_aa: CSARPSGGASYEQYF
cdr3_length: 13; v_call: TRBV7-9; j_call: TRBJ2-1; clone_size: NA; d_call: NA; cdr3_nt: TGTGCCAGCAGCTTTGGGGGGGCGGATGAGCAGTTCTTC; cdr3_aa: CASSFGGADEQFF
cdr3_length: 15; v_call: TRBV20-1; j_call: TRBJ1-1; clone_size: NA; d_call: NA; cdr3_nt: TGCAGTGCTAGAAGAGACACTTTAACGAACACTGAAGCTTTCTTT; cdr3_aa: CSARRDTLTNTEAFF
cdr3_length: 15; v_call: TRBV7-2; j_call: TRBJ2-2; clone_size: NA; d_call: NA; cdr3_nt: TGTGCCAGCAACAAACAGGGCGGGGTAACCGGGGAGCTGTTTTTT; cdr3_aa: CASNKQGGVTGELFF